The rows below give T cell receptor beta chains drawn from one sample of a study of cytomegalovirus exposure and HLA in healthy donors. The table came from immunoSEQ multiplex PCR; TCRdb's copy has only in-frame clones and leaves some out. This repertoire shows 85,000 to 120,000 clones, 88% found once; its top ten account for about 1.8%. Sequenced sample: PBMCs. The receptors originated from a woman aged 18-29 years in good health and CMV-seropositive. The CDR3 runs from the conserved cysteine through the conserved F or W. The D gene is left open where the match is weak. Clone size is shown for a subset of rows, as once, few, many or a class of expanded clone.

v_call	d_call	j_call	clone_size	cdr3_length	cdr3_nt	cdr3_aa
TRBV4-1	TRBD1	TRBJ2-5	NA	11	TGCGCCAGCAGCCGACAGGGGACCCAGTACTTC	CASSRQGTQYF
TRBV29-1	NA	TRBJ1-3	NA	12	TGCAGCGTAGGGAGCTCTGGAAACACCATATATTTT	CSVGSSGNTIYF
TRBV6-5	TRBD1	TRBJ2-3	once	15	TGTGCCAGCGGAGACCCAGGGGGAAGCACAGATACGCAGTATTTT	CASGDPGGSTDTQYF
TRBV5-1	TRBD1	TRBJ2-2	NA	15	TGCGCCAGCAGCTTTGGGACAGGGGGCACCGGGGAGCTGTTTTTT	CASSFGTGGTGELFF
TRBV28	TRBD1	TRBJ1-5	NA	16	TGTGCCAGCCGTGGCCGGGACAGGGGTGGCAATCAGCCCCAGCATTTT	CASRGRDRGGNQPQHF
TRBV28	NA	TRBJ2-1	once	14	TGTGCCAGCCAGGGTTGGAGCTCCTACAATGAGCAGTTCTTC	CASQGWSSYNEQFF
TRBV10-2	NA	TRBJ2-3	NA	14	TGCGCCAGCACCCTAGGGGTAAGCACAGATACGCAGTATTTT	CASTLGVSTDTQYF
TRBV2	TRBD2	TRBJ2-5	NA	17	TGTGCCAGCAGCAAAAGCCAGCGGGGGACCTCTCGAGAGACCCAGTACTTC	CASSKSQRGTSRETQYF
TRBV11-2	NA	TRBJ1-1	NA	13	TGTGCCAGCAGTAGGAGAATGGACACTGAAGCTTTCTTT	CASSRRMDTEAFF
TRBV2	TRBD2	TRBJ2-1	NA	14	TGTGCCAGCAGTTTTCCGACTAGCAAGGATGAGCAGTTCTTC	CASSFPTSKDEQFF
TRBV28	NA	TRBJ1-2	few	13	TGTGCCAGCAGTCCCCCCAACGGGGATGGCTACACCTTC	CASSPPNGDGYTF
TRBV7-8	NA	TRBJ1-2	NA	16	TGTGCCAGCAGCTTAGGGCAGGTGGGGAGAACCTATGGCTACACCTTC	CASSLGQVGRTYGYTF
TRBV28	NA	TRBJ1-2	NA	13	TGTGCCAGCCTTCCTCCGGGATTATATGGCTACACCTTC	CASLPPGLYGYTF
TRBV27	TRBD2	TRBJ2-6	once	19	TGTGCCAGCAGTTTACGGGGACTAGCGGGGACCTCTGGGGCCAACGTCCTGACTTTC	CASSLRGLAGTSGANVLTF
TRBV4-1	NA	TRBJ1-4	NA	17	TGCGCCAGCAGCCAAGAGAACCTAGCGGGGGTTAATGAAAAACTGTTTTTT	CASSQENLAGVNEKLFF
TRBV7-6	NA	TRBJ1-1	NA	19	TGTGCCAGCAGCTTAGAGGTGGCCAGGGGAACGTATGGAAGAACTGAAGCTTTCTTT	CASSLEVARGTYGRTEAFF
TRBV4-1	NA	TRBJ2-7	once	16	TGCGCCAGCAGCCAAGAGGGACTCGCTCTAACCTACGAGCAGTACTTC	CASSQEGLALTYEQYF
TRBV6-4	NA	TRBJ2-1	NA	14	TGTGCCAGCAGTGACAAGTCAGATTTCAATGAGCAGTTCTTC	CASSDKSDFNEQFF
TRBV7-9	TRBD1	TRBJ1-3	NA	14	TGTGCCAGCAGCCGACAGGGTGGTGGAAACACCATATATTTT	CASSRQGGGNTIYF
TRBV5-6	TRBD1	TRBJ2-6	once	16	TGTGCCAGCAGACTGACAGGGGACTCTGGGGCCAACGTCCTGACTTTC	CASRLTGDSGANVLTF
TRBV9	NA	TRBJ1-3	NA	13	TGTGCCAGCGGCCCGCACTCTGGAAACACCATATATTTT	CASGPHSGNTIYF
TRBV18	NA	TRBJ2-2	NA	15	TGTGCCAGCTCACCACCTGTTGGAGCAACCGGGGAGCTGTTTTTT	CASSPPVGATGELFF
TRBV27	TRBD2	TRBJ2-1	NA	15	TGTGCCAGCAGTTTAATCGGGGGGATCGGTAATGAGCAGTTCTTC	CASSLIGGIGNEQFF
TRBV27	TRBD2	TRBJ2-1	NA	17	TGTGCCAGCAGTTTCCTAGCGGGGGGCGGGTCCTACAATGAGCAGTTCTTC	CASSFLAGGGSYNEQFF
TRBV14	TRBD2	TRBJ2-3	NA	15	TGTGCCAGCAGCCAGGCGGGGGGGATCACAGATACGCAGTATTTT	CASSQAGGITDTQYF
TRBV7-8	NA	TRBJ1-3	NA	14	TGTGCCAGCAGCCCGGACAGCTCTGGAAACACCATATATTTT	CASSPDSSGNTIYF
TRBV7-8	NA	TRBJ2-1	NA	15	TGTGCCAGCAGCCGAGCTGGCGGAGTATACAATGAGCAGTTCTTC	CASSRAGGVYNEQFF
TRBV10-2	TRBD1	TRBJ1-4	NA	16	TGCGCCAGCAGTGGTAGCCTCGGGACAGCTAATGAAAAACTGTTTTTT	CASSGSLGTANEKLFF
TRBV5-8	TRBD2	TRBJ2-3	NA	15	TGTGCCAGCAGCTTCCTGCGGGGGGGACCGGATACGCAGTATTTT	CASSFLRGGPDTQYF
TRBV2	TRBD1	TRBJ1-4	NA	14	TGTGCCAGCACGGACAGGCGAGGGGATGAAAAACTGTTTTTT	CASTDRRGDEKLFF
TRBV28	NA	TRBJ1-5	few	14	TGTGCCAGCAGCCCTGACAGCTACAATCAGCCCCAGCATTTT	CASSPDSYNQPQHF
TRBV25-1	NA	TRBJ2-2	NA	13	TGTGCCAGCAGTGAATATCTTGCCGGGGAGCTGTTTTTT	CASSEYLAGELFF
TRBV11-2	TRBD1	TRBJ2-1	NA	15	TGTGCCAGCAGCTTAGGTACAGGGGGCTACAATGAGCAGTTCTTC	CASSLGTGGYNEQFF
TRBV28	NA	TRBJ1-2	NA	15	TGTGCCAGCAGTCTCCGAGTACAGGGAACTGACGGCTACACCTTC	CASSLRVQGTDGYTF
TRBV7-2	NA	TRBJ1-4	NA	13	TGTGCCAGCAGCTTAGAAGCCCATGAAAAACTGTTTTTT	CASSLEAHEKLFF
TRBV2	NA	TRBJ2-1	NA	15	TGTGCCAGCAGGGAGGTGGCGGCCGCCGGGAATGAGCAGTTCTTC	CASREVAAAGNEQFF
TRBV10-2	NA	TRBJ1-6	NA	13	TGCGCCAGCAGTGATATCGGGGAATCACCCCTCCACTTT	CASSDIGESPLHF
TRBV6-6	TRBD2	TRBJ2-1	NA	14	TGTGCCAGCAGTTATCTAGCGGGGGGCCCCGAGCAGTTCTTC	CASSYLAGGPEQFF
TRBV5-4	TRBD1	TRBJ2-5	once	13	TGTGCCAGCAGCTTGGAAGGGGGCGAGACCCAGTACTTC	CASSLEGGETQYF
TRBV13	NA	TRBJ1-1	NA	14	TGTGCCAGCAGCTCCGAGCGGGGATTCACTGAAGCTTTCTTT	CASSSERGFTEAFF
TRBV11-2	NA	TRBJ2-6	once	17	TGTGCCAGCAGCTTAGAGTACAGGGTCTCCGGGGCCAACGTCCTGACTTTC	CASSLEYRVSGANVLTF
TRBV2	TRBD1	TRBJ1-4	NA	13	TGTGCCAGAAGGGACAGGGGCGGTGAAAAACTGTTTTTT	CARRDRGGEKLFF
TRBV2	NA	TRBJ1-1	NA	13	TGTGCCAGCAGTGTGGGCCAGGGGACTGAAGCTTTCTTT	CASSVGQGTEAFF
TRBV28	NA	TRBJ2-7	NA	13	TGTGCCAGCAGTCCCCGACTAAGTGGCGAGCAGTACTTC	CASSPRLSGEQYF
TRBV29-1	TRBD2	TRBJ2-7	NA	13	TGCAGCGTTGAAAGGGAAGCGGGGGCCGAGCAGTACTTC	CSVEREAGAEQYF
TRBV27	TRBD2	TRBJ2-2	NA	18	TGTGCCAGCAGTTTTCGGCTAGCGGGGACCGCGAACACCGGGGAGCTGTTTTTT	CASSFRLAGTANTGELFF
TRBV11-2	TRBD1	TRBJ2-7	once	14	TGTGCCAGCAGCTTCGCAGGGGGCACCTACGAGCAGTACTTC	CASSFAGGTYEQYF
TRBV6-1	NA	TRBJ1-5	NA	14	TGTGCCAGCAGTGAGAGGGGGAGCAATCAGCCCCAGCATTTT	CASSERGSNQPQHF
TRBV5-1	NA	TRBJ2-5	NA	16	TGCGCCAGCAGCACCTCCACAGGGAAAGTGGGAGAGACCCAGTACTTC	CASSTSTGKVGETQYF
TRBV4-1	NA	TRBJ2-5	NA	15	TGCGCCAGCAGCCAAGCCCAGGGGCAATTCGAGACCCAGTACTTC	CASSQAQGQFETQYF
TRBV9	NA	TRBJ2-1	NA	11	TGTGCCAGCAGCGTAGCGGATGAGCAGTTCTTC	CASSVADEQFF
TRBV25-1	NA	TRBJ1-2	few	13	TGTGCCAGCAGTGGTGGACAGTTCTATGGCTACACCTTC	CASSGGQFYGYTF
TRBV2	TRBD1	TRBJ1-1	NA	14	TGTGCCAGCAGAAGGGACAGGGTTGCCACTGAAGCTTTCTTT	CASRRDRVATEAFF
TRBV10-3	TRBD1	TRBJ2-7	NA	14	TGTGCCATCAGAACCGACAGGGTCTCCTACGAGCAGTACTTC	CAIRTDRVSYEQYF
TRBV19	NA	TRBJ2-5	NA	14	TGTGCCAGTAGTCGGGCAGGGGCGGCGGAGACCCAGTACTTC	CASSRAGAAETQYF
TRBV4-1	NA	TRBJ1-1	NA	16	TGCGCCAGCAGCCTAAGAGCAGGCGCTTGGAACACTGAAGCTTTCTTT	CASSLRAGAWNTEAFF
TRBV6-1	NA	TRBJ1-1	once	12	TGTGCCAGCAGTGATGCGGGGCCTGAAGCTTTCTTT	CASSDAGPEAFF